The 30 T cell receptor beta chains listed next were all sequenced from one sample in a study of cytomegalovirus exposure and HLA in healthy donors. PCR involved 60 Vbeta and 13 Jbeta primers. This table comes from immunoSEQ multiplex PCR, and its TCRdb copy is limited to in-frame clones, with some not included. The sample records 140,000 to 150,000 clones, roughly 80% being singletons. The material sequenced was PBMCs. The receptor set was obtained from a male donor in good health and CMV-seronegative.

The chain employs TRBV28 and TRBJ2-3; D may be TRBD2 (6 bases). This CDR3 contains 15 residues. Per germline, CDR1 MDHEN and CDR2 SYDVKM. The V end lost 2 bases, the J end lost 0 bases, and 9 bases lay between the germline ends. The CDR3 sequence is CASSLGGTSTDTQYF. As DNA, the CDR3 is TGTGCCAGCAGTTTAGGCGGGACTAGCACAGATACGCAGTATTTT.

The rearrangement links TRBV6-1 to TRBJ2-7, with a weak D call TRBD1 (6 bases). V was trimmed by 0 bases and J by 0 bases, leaving 6 bases between them. CDR1 MNHNS and CDR2 SASEGT come from the germline V gene. The CDR3 has 14 residues. The CDR3, as DNA: TGTGCCAGCAGTGAAGCGGACAGCTCCTACGAGCAGTACTTC. It yields the protein CASSEADSSYEQYF.

The gene calls are TRBV4-2 and TRBJ1-2, with D uncertain. Per the germline V gene, CDR1 is LGHNA and CDR2 is YNFKEQ. Trimming left V 0 bases short and J 0 bases short, with 14 bases between. This CDR3 region has 17 residues. CDR3 DNA sequence: TGTGCCAGCAGCCAAGATAGTGGGAGTAAAGCTAACTATGGCTACACCTTC. It translates to CASSQDSGSKANYGYTF.

This chain joins TRBV28 and TRBJ2-7; a weak D match, TRBD1 (6 bases). From germline, CDR1 is MDHEN and CDR2 SYDVKM. The CDR3 covers 16 residues. The V and J ends lost 2 bases and 4 bases respectively, with 18 bases between them. This CDR3 is CASSLTPPRQGYEQYF. The CDR3 region has the DNA TGTGCCAGCAGTTTAACCCCCCCGAGGCAGGGGTACGAGCAGTACTTC. The complete variable domain, with remaining parts taken from reference TRBV28 and TRBJ2-7, reads DVKVTQSSRYLVKRTGEKVFLECVQDMDHENMFWYRQDPGLGLRLIYFSYDVKMKEKGDIPEGYSVSREKKERFSLILESASTNQTSMYLCASSLTPPRQGYEQYFGPGTRLTVT.

The chain carries TRBV4-1 and TRBJ2-5; 10 bases agree with TRBD2. Germline V gene lookup returns CDR1 MGHRA and CDR2 YSYEKL. Unmatched junction bases numbered 16, after V lost 4 bases and J lost 14 bases. The CDR3 is 15 residues long. The DNA for the CDR3 is TGCGCCAGCAGCCTCGACAATCAGGCTAGCGGGAGCCAATACTTC. Translating it yields CASSLDNQASGSQYF.

This chain links TRBV9 with TRBJ2-6; D is unresolved. Trimming left V 3 bases short and J 0 bases short, with 10 bases between. Per the germline V gene, CDR1 is SGDLS and CDR2 is YYNGEE. This CDR3 has 16 residues. CDR3 sequence reads: CASSALEDSGANVLTF. The CDR3 DNA is TGTGCCAGCAGCGCGCTTGAGGACTCTGGGGCCAACGTCCTGACTTTC.

The rearrangement uses TRBV20-1 and TRBJ2-3; D remains ambiguous. CDR1 is DFQATT, CDR2 SNEGSKA, per germline (reference sequence). The CDR3 has 11 amino acids. The V and J ends lost 5 bases and 6 bases respectively, with 9 bases between them. The DNA for the CDR3 is TGCAGTGCTTTTAGTTTGGATACGCAGTATTTT. This sequence encodes CSAFSLDTQYF.

The rearrangement links TRBV6-1 to TRBJ1-4; D is unresolved. The CDR3 consists of 17 residues. The germline gives CDR1 MNHNS, CDR2 SASEGT. Trimming shortened V by 2 bases and J by 2 bases, and 15 bases separated the two germline ends. The CDR3 nucleotides are TGTGCCAGCAGTGAACTTAAGGGAGGGTCGACTAATGAAAAACTGTTTTTT. Translation gives CASSELKGGSTNEKLFF.

The chain links TRBV25-1 to TRBJ1-5; D uncertain. Germline loops: CDR1 MGHDK, CDR2 SYGVNS. The CDR3 is made up of 16 amino acids. Trimming left V 8 bases short and J 1 base short, with 18 bases between. The CDR3 here is CASFPGRLESNQPQHF. DNA for the CDR3: TGTGCCAGCTTCCCCGGCCGACTCGAGAGCAATCAGCCCCAGCATTTT.

Only one count was recorded for this clone. The J gene is TRBJ1-5, the V gene TRBV4-3; weak D call: TRBD1 (5 bases). Germline V CDR1 and CDR2: LGHNA, YSLEER. Trimming pared 4 bases from V and 7 bases from J, leaving 17 bases between. The CDR3 length is 15 residues. For the CDR3, the DNA is TGCGCCAGCAGCCTATCCAACCAGGGTAGCCAGCCCCAGCATTTT. This sequence encodes CASSLSNQGSQPQHF.

V usage is TRBV27 and J usage is TRBJ1-2; no clear D gene. Germline V gene lookup returns CDR1 MNHEY and CDR2 SMNVEV (reference sequence). Between the trimmed V and J ends, which lost 3 bases and 2 bases, there was a span of 13 bases. The CDR3 is 15 residues long. The CDR3 spells CASSFTAAPNYGYTF. CDR3 sequence (DNA): TGTGCCAGCAGTTTCACAGCGGCGCCAAACTATGGCTACACCTTC.

Only a few counts were recorded for this clone. This chain links TRBV6-4 with TRBJ1-2; D is undetermined. Between the trimmed V and J ends, which lost 6 bases and 6 bases, there was a span of 8 bases. Germline V CDR1 and CDR2: MRHNA, SNTAGT. The CDR3 length is 11 residues. In DNA, the CDR3 is TGTGCCAGCAGCCCCCTCGATGGCTACACCTTC. It yields the protein CASSPLDGYTF.

This clone was detected once. Since the CDR3 does not end with the conserved phenylalanine or tryptophan, this likely comes from a read error. V and J are TRBV20-1 and TRBJ1-2, with TRBD1 identical over 7 bases. Looked up from germline, CDR1 is DFQATT and CDR2 is SNEGSKA (reference sequence). CDR3 length: 10 residues. The V gene end was trimmed by 6 bases and the J gene end by 6 bases; junction bases not matched to a gene: 1. The chain's CDR3 is CSADRDGYTL. The CDR3 DNA sequence: TGCAGTGCCGACAGGGATGGCTACACCCTC.

The chain has TRBV30 and TRBJ1-1; a weak D match, TRBD1 (6 bases). Trimming shortened V by 1 base and J by 3 bases, and 15 bases separated the two germline ends. The CDR3 is 15 residues long. Germline lookup yields CDR1 GTSNPN and CDR2 SVGIG (reference sequence). CDR3 bases: TGTGCCTGGAGTGCTGAACAGGGTTTTGACACTGAAGCTTTCTTT. Encoded protein: CAWSAEQGFDTEAFF.

The rearrangement links TRBV7-9 to TRBJ2-4; perhaps TRBD1 as D (5 bases). This CDR3 region has 12 residues. Germline V lookup: CDR1 SEHNR, CDR2 FQNEAQ (reference sequence). V lost 5 bases and J lost 7, with 9 bases in between. CDR3 nucleotides: TGTGCCAGCAGCCAGGGCTGGAACATTCAGTACTTC. As protein: CASSQGWNIQYF.

As concerns this clone: One end of the junction varies from germline; a read error may be responsible. This chain joins TRBV7-9 and TRBJ2-3; 9 positions agree with TRBD2. The length of the CDR3 is 16 residues. Germline values: CDR1 SEHNR, CDR2 FQNEAQ (reference sequence). The CDR3 here is CSSSTIAGASTDTQYF. In nucleotides, the CDR3 is TGTTCCAGCAGCACAATAGCGGGAGCTAGCACAGATACGCAGTATTTT. The variable domain in full, with the rest retrieved from reference TRBV7-9 and TRBJ2-3, is DTGVSQNPRHKITKRGQNVTFRCDPISEHNRLYWYRQTLGQGPEFLTYFQNEAQLEKSRLLSDRFSAERPKGSFSTLEIQRTEQGDSAMYLCSSSTIAGASTDTQYFGPGTRLTVL.

This clone was seen only once. J is TRBJ1-1 and V is TRBV5-6, with 10 bases that match TRBD1. Trimming at V came to 0 bases and at J to 0 bases, leaving 5 bases not matched to a gene. This CDR3 region has 17 residues. Germline CDR1 and CDR2: SGHDT and YYEEEE. The CDR3 region has the DNA TGTGCCAGCAGCTTGGCTGGGACAGGGGCCTTGAACACTGAAGCTTTCTTT. This encodes CASSLAGTGALNTEAFF.

This clone appeared a single time. The CDR3 nucleotides are TGTGCCAGCAGTGTCGGAGGGCGGGAGCTGTTTTTT. Translation gives CASSVGGRELFF. The chain uses TRBV28 and TRBJ2-2; a possible D gene is TRBD2 (6 bases). Per the germline V gene, CDR1 is MDHEN and CDR2 is SYDVKM. The CDR3 runs to 12 residues. Trimming took off 5 bases at V and 9 bases at J, with 10 bases between the two ends.

The V call is TRBV10-3, the J call TRBJ2-3, with TRBD2 identical over 11 bases. Germline CDR1 is ENHRY and CDR2 is SYGVKD. The J segment lost 1 base and the V segment lost 0 bases, leaving 12 bases of the junction unmatched. The CDR3 consists of 20 residues. CDR3 sequence reads: CAISESRSTSGKRGTDTQYF. The CDR3 DNA follows: TGTGCCATCAGTGAGTCAAGGTCGACTAGCGGGAAGAGGGGCACAGATACGCAGTATTTT.

The chain uses TRBV28 and TRBJ2-7; 7 nucleotides match TRBD1. This CDR3 comprises 15 residues. Trimming at V came to 3 bases and at J to 1 base, leaving 6 bases not matched to a gene. The germline gives CDR1 MDHEN, CDR2 SYDVKM. The CDR3 spells CASSFVGQWSYEQYF. The CDR3 DNA reads TGTGCCAGCAGTTTTGTGGGACAGTGGTCCTACGAGCAGTACTTC.

This chain connects TRBV5-6 to TRBJ2-7, with a weak D call TRBD1 (6 bases). The CDR3 totals 15 residues. V dropped 3 bases and J dropped 3 bases, with 16 bases sitting between them. Germline-derived CDR1 and CDR2 are SGHDT and YYEEEE. CDR3 residues: CASSSETGIFYEQYF. The CDR3, as DNA: TGTGCCAGCAGCTCCGAGACAGGAATCTTCTACGAGCAGTACTTC.

This chain connects TRBV19 to TRBJ2-5; D may be TRBD1 (6 bases). The germline V and J ends were trimmed by 3 bases and 2 bases, with 13 bases remaining between them. CDR1 and CDR2 from the germline V gene are LNHDA and SQIVND (reference sequence). The CDR3 sequence is 15 residues long. The DNA for the CDR3 is TGTGCCAGTAGTATGGTTGGGCAGGGGCAAGAGACCCAGTACTTC. It yields the protein CASSMVGQGQETQYF.

The genes are TRBV2 and TRBJ2-3, with a possible D match to TRBD2 (6 bases). Germline-derived CDR1 and CDR2 are SNHLY and FYNNEI. The CDR3 has 16 amino acids. V was pared by 2 bases and J by 7 bases, with 19 bases between. The CDR3 DNA reads as TGTGCCAGCAGTGAACTGGCGGGGCGGGTCAAATATACGCAGTATTTT. Translated: CASSELAGRVKYTQYF. Using reference TRBV2 and TRBJ2-3 for the parts outside the CDR3, the full variable domain is EPEVTQTPSHQVTQMGQEVILRCVPISNHLYFYWYRQILGQKVEFLVSFYNNEISEKSEIFDDQFSVERPDGSNFTLKIRSTKLEDSAMYFCASSELAGRVKYTQYFGPGTRLTVL.

With regard to this clone: Different DNA sequences within this sample yield the same CDR3. The rearrangement uses TRBV19 and TRBJ1-5, with D unclear. Trimming removed 2 bases at V and 0 bases at J, with 8 bases between. CDR1 is LNHDA, CDR2 SQIVND, per germline (reference sequence). CDR3 length: 15 amino acids. The CDR3 loop is CASSITGYSNQPQHF. The CDR3 region has the DNA TGTGCCAGTAGTATAACCGGTTATAGCAATCAGCCCCAGCATTTT.

The chain uses TRBV30 and TRBJ1-2; D ambiguous. Trimming shortened V by 2 bases and J by 6 bases, and 16 bases separated the two germline ends. The CDR3 covers 14 residues. The V gene's germline CDR1 is GTSNPN and CDR2 SVGIG (reference sequence). The CDR3 bases are TGTGCCTGGAGTCCTCTAGGGAGCCGGGATGGCTACACCTTC. It codes for CAWSPLGSRDGYTF.

The rearrangement links TRBV19 to TRBJ2-1, with TRBD1 identical over 8 bases. Losses at the gene ends were 7 bases for V and 10 bases for J; bases not matched to a gene: 9. Per the germline V gene, CDR1 is LNHDA and CDR2 is SQIVND (reference sequence). The CDR3 is 13 amino acids. For the CDR3, the DNA is TGTGCCAGTAATCCGACAGGGGTCCAGGAGCAGTTCTTC. It is translated as CASNPTGVQEQFF.

This chain uses TRBV7-2 with TRBJ2-5; 7 bases are shared with TRBD2. The DNA matches TRBJ2-7 better at its end, which makes the J call doubtful. The CDR3 covers 14 residues. Germline lookup yields CDR1 SGHTA and CDR2 FQGNSA. The DNA of the CDR3 is TGTGCCAGCAGCTCCAGGACTAGCTCCTACGAGCAGTACTTC. This codes for CASSSRTSSYEQYF.

V and J are TRBV9 and TRBJ2-7; 10 positions match TRBD1. Looked up from germline, CDR1 is SGDLS and CDR2 is YYNGEE. V lost 5 bases, J lost 3 bases, and 2 bases stayed unmatched. The CDR3 totals 13 residues. This CDR3 is CASSGTGDYEQYF. The CDR3 coding sequence is TGTGCCAGCAGTGGGACAGGGGACTACGAGCAGTACTTC.

Concerning this clone itself: In the same sample, other DNA sequences code for this CDR3. This rearrangement joins TRBV19 to TRBJ1-6; 9 nucleotides match TRBD1. CDR1 and CDR2 (germline): LNHDA, SQIVND (reference sequence). V lost 6 bases to trimming and J lost 5 bases; unmatched junction nucleotides: 5. CDR3 length equals 15 residues. The CDR3 DNA reads TGTGCCAGTAGCCCTCGGGACAGGGATAATTCACCCCTCCACTTT. Its translation is CASSPRDRDNSPLHF.

The rearrangement joins TRBV6-5 to TRBJ2-3; D may be TRBD2 (5 bases). CDR3 size: 13 residues. Trimming removed 6 bases from V and 3 bases from J, with 10 bases in between. Germline CDR1 and CDR2: MNHEY and SVGAGI. The CDR3 DNA reads as TGTGCCAGCAGGTCCGAGGGAACAGATACGCAGTATTTT. Amino acids: CASRSEGTDTQYF.